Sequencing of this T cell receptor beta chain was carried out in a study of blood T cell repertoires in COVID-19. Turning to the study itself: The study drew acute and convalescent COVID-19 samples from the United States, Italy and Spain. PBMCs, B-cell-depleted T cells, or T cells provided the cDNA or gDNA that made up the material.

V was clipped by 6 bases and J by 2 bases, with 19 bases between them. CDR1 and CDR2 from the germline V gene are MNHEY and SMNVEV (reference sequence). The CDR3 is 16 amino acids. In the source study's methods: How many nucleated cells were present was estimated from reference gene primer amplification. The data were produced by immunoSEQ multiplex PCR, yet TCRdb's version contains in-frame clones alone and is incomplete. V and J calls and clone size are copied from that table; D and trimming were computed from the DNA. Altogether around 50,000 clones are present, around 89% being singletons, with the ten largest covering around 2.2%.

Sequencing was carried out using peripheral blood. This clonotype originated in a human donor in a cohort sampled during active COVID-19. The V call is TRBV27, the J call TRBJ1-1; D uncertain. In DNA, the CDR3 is TGTGCCAGCAGCAGCTTGGGATTCGGGATTAACACTGAAGCTTTCTTT. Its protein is CASSSLGFGINTEAFF.